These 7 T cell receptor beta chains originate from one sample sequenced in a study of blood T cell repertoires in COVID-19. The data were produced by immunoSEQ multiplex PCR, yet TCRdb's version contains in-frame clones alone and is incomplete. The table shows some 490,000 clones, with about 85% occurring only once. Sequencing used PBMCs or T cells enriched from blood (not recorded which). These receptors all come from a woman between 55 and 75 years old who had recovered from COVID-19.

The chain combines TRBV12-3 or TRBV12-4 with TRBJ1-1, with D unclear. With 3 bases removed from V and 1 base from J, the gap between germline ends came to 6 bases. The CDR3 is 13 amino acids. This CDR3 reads CASSFNKNTEAFF. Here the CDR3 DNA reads TGTGCCAGCAGTTTTAACAAGAACACTGAAGCTTTCTTT.

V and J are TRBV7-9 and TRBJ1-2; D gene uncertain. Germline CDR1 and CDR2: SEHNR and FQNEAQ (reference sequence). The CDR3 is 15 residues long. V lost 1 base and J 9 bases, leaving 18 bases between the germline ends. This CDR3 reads CASSLGDPRFGSYTF. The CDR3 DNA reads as TGTGCCAGCAGCTTAGGAGACCCCCGTTTCGGGAGCTACACCTTC. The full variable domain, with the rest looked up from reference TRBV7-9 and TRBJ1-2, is DTGVSQNPRHKITKRGQNVTFRCDPISEHNRLYWYRQTLGQGPEFLTYFQNEAQLEKSRLLSDRFSAERPKGSFSTLEIQRTEQGDSAMYLCASSLGDPRFGSYTFGSGTRLTVV.

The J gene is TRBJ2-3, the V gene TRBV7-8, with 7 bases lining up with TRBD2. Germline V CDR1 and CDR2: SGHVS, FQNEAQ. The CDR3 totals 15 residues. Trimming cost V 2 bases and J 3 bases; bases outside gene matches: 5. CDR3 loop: CASSLLGGTTDTQYF. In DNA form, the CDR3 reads TGTGCCAGCAGCTTATTGGGGGGGACTACAGATACGCAGTATTTT.

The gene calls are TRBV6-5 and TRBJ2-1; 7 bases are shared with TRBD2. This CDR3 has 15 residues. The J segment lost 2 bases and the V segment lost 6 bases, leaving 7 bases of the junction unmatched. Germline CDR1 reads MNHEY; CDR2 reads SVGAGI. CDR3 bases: TGTGCCAGCAGCCCCGGGAGGACCGCCTACAATGAGCAGTTCTTC. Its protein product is CASSPGRTAYNEQFF.

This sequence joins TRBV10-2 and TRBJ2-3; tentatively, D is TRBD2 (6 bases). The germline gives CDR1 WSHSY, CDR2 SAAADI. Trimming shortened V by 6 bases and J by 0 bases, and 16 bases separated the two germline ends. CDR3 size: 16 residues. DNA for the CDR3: TGCGCCAGCAGATCCTCCGGGGGAGCGAGCACAGATACGCAGTATTTT. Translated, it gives CASRSSGGASTDTQYF.

This CDR3 is CASSGGQEGQPQHF. The CDR3, as DNA: TGCGCCAGCAGCGGGGGACAGGAGGGTCAGCCCCAGCATTTT. V usage is TRBV5-1 and J usage is TRBJ1-5; TRBD1 aligns across 8 bases. This CDR3 has 14 residues. The J segment lost 6 bases and the V segment lost 4 bases, leaving 6 bases of the junction unmatched. The V gene's germline CDR1 is SGHRS and CDR2 YFSETQ.

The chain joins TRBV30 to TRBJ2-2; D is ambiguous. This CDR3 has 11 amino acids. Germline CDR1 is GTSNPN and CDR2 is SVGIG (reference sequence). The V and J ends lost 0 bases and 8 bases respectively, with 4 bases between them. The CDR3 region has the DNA TGTGCCTGGAGTGTAGAGGGGGAGCTGTTTTTT. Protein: CAWSVEGELFF. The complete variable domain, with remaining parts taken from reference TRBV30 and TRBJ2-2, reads SQTIHQWPATLVQPVGSPLSLECTVEGTSNPNLYWYRQAAGRGLQLLFYSVGIGQISSEVPQNLSASRPQDRQFILSSKKLLLSDSGFYLCAWSVEGELFFGEGSRLTVL.